This T cell receptor beta chain was captured by sequencing in a study of PD-1 blockade in classical Hodgkin lymphoma. Looking at the study overall: A 3 mg/kg intravenous dose of nivolumab was received by patients every 2 weeks. Overall study results and limits: Newly diagnosed and completely responding patients shared comparable baseline diversity.

Profiling relied on immunoSEQ multiplex PCR, and the TCRdb table lists in-frame clones only, not all of them. Here the sample spans some 95,000 clones, about 88% being singletons. Trimming pared 7 bases from V and 0 bases from J, leaving 11 bases between. Germline V gives CDR1 MNHNS, CDR2 SASEGT. This CDR3 comprises 14 residues. All trial patients relapsed after autologous stem cell transplantation. This clone was detected once. What it binds is not known. This TCR was sampled from a human donor with classical Hodgkin lymphoma. The material was peripheral blood mononuclear cells (PBMCs), obtained before the second cycle of nivolumab. The chain couples TRBV6-1 to TRBJ2-3, with unresolved D. DNA of the CDR3: TGTGCCAGCAAGTTGAGCGCTAGCACAGATACGCAGTATTTT. It encodes CASKLSASTDTQYF.